Listed below are T cell receptor beta chains from one sample, sequenced in a study of OX40 agonist ivuxolimab in advanced cancers. Profiling relied on immunoSEQ multiplex PCR, and the TCRdb table lists in-frame clones only, not all of them. The sample includes fewer than 80,000 clones, roughly nine tenths of them seen just once. Sample: CD4+ or CD8+ T cells sorted from blood, taken in a trial of the OX40 agonist ivuxolimab. These receptors came from an adult with an advanced solid tumor such as melanoma, head and neck, liver or kidney cancer. Both conserved end residues are part of each CDR3. Each record gives: clone size, D gene, V gene, J gene, CDR3 protein, CDR3 DNA. A D gene is named only where the DNA matches it firmly. Not all rows give a size; the values are once, few, many and, for expanded clones, a class.

clone size: .
D gene: TRBD2
V gene: TRBV7-2
J gene: TRBJ2-3
CDR3 protein: CASSPGLAGGGDTQYF
CDR3 DNA: TGTGCCAGCAGTCCAGGACTAGCGGGGGGGGGAGATACGCAGTATTTT

clone size: once
D gene: TRBD1
V gene: TRBV7-2
J gene: TRBJ1-1
CDR3 protein: CASSGQGWTEAFF
CDR3 DNA: TGTGCCAGCAGCGGACAGGGGTGGACTGAAGCTTTCTTT

clone size: .
D gene: .
V gene: TRBV7-9
J gene: TRBJ2-1
CDR3 protein: CASSLDQYNEQFF
CDR3 DNA: TGTGCCAGCAGCTTAGACCAATACAATGAGCAGTTCTTC

clone size: .
D gene: .
V gene: TRBV7-2
J gene: TRBJ2-7
CDR3 protein: CASSLAGHYEQYF
CDR3 DNA: TGTGCCAGCAGCTTAGCGGGACACTACGAGCAGTACTTC

clone size: .
D gene: .
V gene: TRBV5-1
J gene: TRBJ1-2
CDR3 protein: CASSRTEGTAGYTF
CDR3 DNA: TGCGCCAGCAGCCGGACGGAGGGGACGGCCGGCTACACCTTC

clone size: .
D gene: .
V gene: TRBV5-1
J gene: TRBJ1-1
CDR3 protein: CASSLGQPNTEAFF
CDR3 DNA: TGCGCCAGCAGCTTAGGACAGCCGAACACTGAAGCTTTCTTT

clone size: .
D gene: TRBD2
V gene: TRBV2
J gene: TRBJ2-5
CDR3 protein: CASSDVAGIPETQYF
CDR3 DNA: TGTGCCAGCAGTGATGTAGCGGGAATCCCCGAGACCCAGTACTTC

clone size: .
D gene: TRBD2
V gene: TRBV11-2
J gene: TRBJ2-1
CDR3 protein: CASSQGSGRANEQFF
CDR3 DNA: TGTGCCAGCAGCCAGGGGAGCGGGAGGGCCAATGAGCAGTTCTTC

clone size: once
D gene: TRBD1
V gene: TRBV5-4
J gene: TRBJ2-7
CDR3 protein: CASSFAGGVYEQYF
CDR3 DNA: TGTGCCAGCAGCTTTGCAGGGGGAGTATACGAGCAGTACTTC

clone size: .
D gene: .
V gene: TRBV30
J gene: TRBJ1-3
CDR3 protein: CAWDTGLSGNTIYF
CDR3 DNA: TGTGCCTGGGATACAGGGTTGTCTGGAAACACCATATATTTT

clone size: .
D gene: .
V gene: TRBV19
J gene: TRBJ2-5
CDR3 protein: CASSIRTRYPQETQYF
CDR3 DNA: TGTGCCAGTAGTATCCGCACTAGATACCCCCAAGAGACCCAGTACTTC

clone size: .
D gene: TRBD2
V gene: TRBV5-4
J gene: TRBJ2-3
CDR3 protein: CASSLPAGGTDTQYF
CDR3 DNA: TGTGCCAGCAGCTTGCCAGCGGGAGGTACAGATACGCAGTATTTT

clone size: .
D gene: .
V gene: TRBV27
J gene: TRBJ1-1
CDR3 protein: CASSPRVGTAHMNTEAFF
CDR3 DNA: TGTGCCAGCAGTCCAAGAGTCGGGACCGCTCATATGAACACTGAAGCTTTCTTT

clone size: .
D gene: TRBD1
V gene: TRBV6-4
J gene: TRBJ1-1
CDR3 protein: CASSAGTGEAFF
CDR3 DNA: TGTGCCAGCAGTGCCGGGACAGGCGAAGCTTTCTTT

clone size: .
D gene: TRBD1
V gene: TRBV15
J gene: TRBJ1-2
CDR3 protein: CATRPGTGRGGYTF
CDR3 DNA: TGTGCCACGAGACCCGGGACAGGCCGAGGCGGCTACACCTTC

clone size: .
D gene: .
V gene: TRBV5-1
J gene: TRBJ1-3
CDR3 protein: CASSLASGSADTIYF
CDR3 DNA: TGCGCCAGCAGCTTGGCCTCAGGGTCAGCGGACACCATATATTTT

clone size: .
D gene: .
V gene: TRBV11-2
J gene: TRBJ2-7
CDR3 protein: CASSESSVGNVVREQYF
CDR3 DNA: TGTGCCAGCAGCGAAAGCTCCGTCGGGAACGTAGTCCGCGAGCAGTACTTC

clone size: .
D gene: TRBD1
V gene: TRBV19
J gene: TRBJ2-7
CDR3 protein: CASRLRQGPYEQYF
CDR3 DNA: TGTGCCAGTAGACTAAGACAGGGTCCCTACGAGCAGTACTTC

clone size: .
D gene: TRBD2
V gene: TRBV28
J gene: TRBJ2-7
CDR3 protein: CASISGGSAHEQYF
CDR3 DNA: TGTGCCAGCATTTCTGGCGGGAGTGCCCACGAGCAGTACTTC

clone size: .
D gene: .
V gene: TRBV5-1
J gene: TRBJ2-7
CDR3 protein: CASSEGPQNYEQYF
CDR3 DNA: TGCGCCAGCAGTGAGGGACCCCAAAACTACGAGCAGTACTTC

clone size: .
D gene: TRBD2
V gene: TRBV9
J gene: TRBJ2-7
CDR3 protein: CASSVTSGIFYEQYF
CDR3 DNA: TGTGCCAGCAGCGTTACTAGCGGGATCTTCTACGAGCAGTACTTC

clone size: .
D gene: .
V gene: TRBV6-1
J gene: TRBJ1-1
CDR3 protein: CASFGIRNTEAFF
CDR3 DNA: TGTGCCAGCTTCGGAATAAGGAACACTGAAGCTTTCTTT

clone size: .
D gene: .
V gene: TRBV11-2
J gene: TRBJ2-4
CDR3 protein: CASSLGRLAELAKNIQYF
CDR3 DNA: TGTGCCAGCAGCTTAGGAAGGTTGGCAGAACTAGCCAAAAACATTCAGTACTTC

clone size: .
D gene: TRBD1
V gene: TRBV2
J gene: TRBJ1-1
CDR3 protein: CASRGTGGGTEAFF
CDR3 DNA: TGTGCCAGCAGGGGGACAGGGGGAGGCACTGAAGCTTTCTTT

clone size: .
D gene: .
V gene: TRBV14
J gene: TRBJ2-7
CDR3 protein: CASSPHLDYEQYF
CDR3 DNA: TGTGCCAGCAGCCCCCATCTAGACTACGAGCAGTACTTC

clone size: .
D gene: .
V gene: TRBV7-6
J gene: TRBJ2-5
CDR3 protein: CASTLGETQYF
CDR3 DNA: TGTGCCAGCACCCTCGGGGAGACCCAGTACTTC

clone size: .
D gene: .
V gene: TRBV30
J gene: TRBJ1-3
CDR3 protein: CAWRGVGNTIYF
CDR3 DNA: TGTGCCTGGAGAGGAGTCGGAAACACCATATATTTT

clone size: .
D gene: .
V gene: TRBV4-3
J gene: TRBJ2-2
CDR3 protein: CASSQYVRTANTGELFF
CDR3 DNA: TGCGCCAGCAGCCAGTATGTAAGGACAGCGAACACCGGGGAGCTGTTTTTT

clone size: .
D gene: .
V gene: TRBV19
J gene: TRBJ2-2
CDR3 protein: CASSGGNTGELFF
CDR3 DNA: TGTGCCAGTAGTGGCGGTAACACCGGGGAGCTGTTTTTT

clone size: .
D gene: TRBD1
V gene: TRBV6-5
J gene: TRBJ2-2
CDR3 protein: CASRPGQNPGELFF
CDR3 DNA: TGTGCCAGCAGACCGGGACAGAACCCCGGGGAGCTGTTTTTT

clone size: once
D gene: TRBD2
V gene: TRBV7-8
J gene: TRBJ2-7
CDR3 protein: CASSSSGTSPDEQYF
CDR3 DNA: TGTGCCAGCAGCTCATCCGGGACTAGCCCCGACGAGCAGTACTTC

clone size: .
D gene: .
V gene: TRBV6-5
J gene: TRBJ1-1
CDR3 protein: CASLSTGGYTEAFF
CDR3 DNA: TGTGCCAGCTTATCTACGGGGGGATATACTGAAGCTTTCTTT

clone size: .
D gene: .
V gene: TRBV5-1
J gene: TRBJ1-4
CDR3 protein: CASRQATNEKLFF
CDR3 DNA: TGCGCCAGCAGGCAGGCGACGAATGAAAAACTGTTTTTT

clone size: .
D gene: .
V gene: TRBV20-1
J gene: TRBJ2-5
CDR3 protein: CSARAGETQYF
CDR3 DNA: TGCAGTGCTAGAGCGGGAGAGACCCAGTACTTC

clone size: .
D gene: TRBD2
V gene: TRBV27
J gene: TRBJ2-7
CDR3 protein: CASSLYLAGGTYEQYF
CDR3 DNA: TGTGCCAGCAGTTTATATTTAGCCGGGGGGACCTACGAGCAGTACTTC

clone size: .
D gene: .
V gene: TRBV11-2
J gene: TRBJ2-3
CDR3 protein: CASSFWGDSTDTQYF
CDR3 DNA: TGTGCCAGCAGCTTCTGGGGAGACAGCACAGATACGCAGTATTTT

clone size: .
D gene: TRBD2
V gene: TRBV9
J gene: TRBJ2-3
CDR3 protein: CASRRGLAGFTDTQYF
CDR3 DNA: TGTGCCAGCAGAAGGGGACTAGCGGGATTCACAGATACGCAGTATTTT

clone size: .
D gene: TRBD2
V gene: TRBV5-1
J gene: TRBJ2-2
CDR3 protein: CASMGLAAGELFF
CDR3 DNA: TGCGCCAGCATGGGACTAGCGGCCGGGGAGCTGTTTTTT

clone size: .
D gene: .
V gene: TRBV14
J gene: TRBJ1-5
CDR3 protein: CASSYRVEQPQHF
CDR3 DNA: TGTGCCAGCAGCTACAGGGTAGAGCAGCCCCAGCATTTT

clone size: few
D gene: .
V gene: TRBV7-9
J gene: TRBJ2-7
CDR3 protein: CASSLDGPYEQYF
CDR3 DNA: TGTGCCAGCAGCTTAGATGGGCCCTACGAGCAGTACTTC

clone size: .
D gene: .
V gene: TRBV18
J gene: TRBJ2-6
CDR3 protein: CASSPERGSSGANVLTF
CDR3 DNA: TGTGCCAGCTCACCAGAACGGGGGAGCTCTGGGGCCAACGTCCTGACTTTC

clone size: .
D gene: .
V gene: TRBV7-2
J gene: TRBJ2-7
CDR3 protein: CASSLSGAGEQYF
CDR3 DNA: TGTGCCAGCAGCTTATCGGGGGCGGGGGAGCAGTACTTC